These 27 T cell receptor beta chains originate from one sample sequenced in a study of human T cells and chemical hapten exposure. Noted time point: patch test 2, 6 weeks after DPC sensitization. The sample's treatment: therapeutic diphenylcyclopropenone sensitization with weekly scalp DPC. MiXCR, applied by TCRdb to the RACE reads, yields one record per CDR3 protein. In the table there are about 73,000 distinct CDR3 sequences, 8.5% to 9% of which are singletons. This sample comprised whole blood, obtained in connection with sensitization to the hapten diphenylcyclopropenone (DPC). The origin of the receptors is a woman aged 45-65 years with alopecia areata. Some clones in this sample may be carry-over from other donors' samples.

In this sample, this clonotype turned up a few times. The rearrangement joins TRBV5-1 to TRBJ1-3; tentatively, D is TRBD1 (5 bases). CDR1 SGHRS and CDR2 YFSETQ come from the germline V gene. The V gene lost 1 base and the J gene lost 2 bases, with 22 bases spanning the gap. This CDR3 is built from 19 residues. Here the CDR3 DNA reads TGCGCCAGCAGCTTGCGAGCGGGGACGTCGTTAAGGACTGGAAACACCATATATTTT. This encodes CASSLRAGTSLRTGNTIYF.

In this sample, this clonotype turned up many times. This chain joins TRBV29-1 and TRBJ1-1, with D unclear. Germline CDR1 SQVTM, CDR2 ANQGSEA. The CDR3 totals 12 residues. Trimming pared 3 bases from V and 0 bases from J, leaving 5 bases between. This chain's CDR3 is CSVDGVNTEAFF. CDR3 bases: TGCAGCGTTGACGGAGTGAACACTGAAGCTTTCTTT.

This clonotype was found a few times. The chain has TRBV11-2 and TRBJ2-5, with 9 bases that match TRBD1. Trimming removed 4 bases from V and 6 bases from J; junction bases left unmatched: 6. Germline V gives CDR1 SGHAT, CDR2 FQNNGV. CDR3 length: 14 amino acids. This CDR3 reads CASSSPTGGQTQYF. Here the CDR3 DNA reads TGTGCCAGCAGCTCCCCGACAGGGGGACAGACCCAGTACTTC.

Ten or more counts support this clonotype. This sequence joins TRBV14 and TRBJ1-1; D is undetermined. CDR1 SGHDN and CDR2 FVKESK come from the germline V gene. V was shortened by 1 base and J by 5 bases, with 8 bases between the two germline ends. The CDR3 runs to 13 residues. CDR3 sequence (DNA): TGTGCCAGCAGCCAAGTCCAAACGACTGAAGCTTTCTTT. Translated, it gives CASSQVQTTEAFF.

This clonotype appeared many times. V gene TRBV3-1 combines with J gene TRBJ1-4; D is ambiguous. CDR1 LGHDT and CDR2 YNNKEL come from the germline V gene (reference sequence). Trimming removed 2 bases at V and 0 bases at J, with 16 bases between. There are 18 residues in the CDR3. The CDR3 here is CASSQSAPFVATNEKLFF. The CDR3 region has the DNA TGTGCCAGCAGCCAATCAGCCCCGTTTGTCGCAACTAATGAAAAACTGTTTTTT.

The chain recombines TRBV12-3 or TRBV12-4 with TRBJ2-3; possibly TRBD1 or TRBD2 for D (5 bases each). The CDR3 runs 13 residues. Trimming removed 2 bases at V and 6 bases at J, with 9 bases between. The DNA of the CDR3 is TGTGCCAGCAGTTTATCCCGGGGCGATACGCAGTATTTT. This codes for CASSLSRGDTQYF.

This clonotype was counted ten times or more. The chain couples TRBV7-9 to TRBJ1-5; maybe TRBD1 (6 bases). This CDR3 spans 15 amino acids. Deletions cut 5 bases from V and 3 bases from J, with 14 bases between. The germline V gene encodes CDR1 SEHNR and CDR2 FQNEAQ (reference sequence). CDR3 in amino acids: CASSPPGANNQPQHF. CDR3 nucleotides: TGTGCCAGCAGCCCGCCAGGGGCAAACAATCAGCCCCAGCATTTT.

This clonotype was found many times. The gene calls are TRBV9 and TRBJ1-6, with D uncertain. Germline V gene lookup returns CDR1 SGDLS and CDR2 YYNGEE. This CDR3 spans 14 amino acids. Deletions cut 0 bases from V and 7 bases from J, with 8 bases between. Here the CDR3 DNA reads TGTGCCAGCAGCGTAGCTTCCGAGAATTCACCCCTCCACTTT. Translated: CASSVASENSPLHF.

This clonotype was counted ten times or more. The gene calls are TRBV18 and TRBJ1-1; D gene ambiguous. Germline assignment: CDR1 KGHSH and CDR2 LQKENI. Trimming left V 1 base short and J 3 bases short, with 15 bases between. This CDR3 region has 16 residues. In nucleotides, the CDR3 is TGTGCCAGCTCACCACGGCCGGGAAGCCCTGACACTGAAGCTTTCTTT. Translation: CASSPRPGSPDTEAFF.

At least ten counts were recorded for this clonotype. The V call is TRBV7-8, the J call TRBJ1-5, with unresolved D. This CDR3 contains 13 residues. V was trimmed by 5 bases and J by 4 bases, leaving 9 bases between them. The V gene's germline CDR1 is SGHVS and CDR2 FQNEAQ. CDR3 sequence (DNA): TGTGCCAGCAGCCGGGGAGGAAATCAGCCCCAGCATTTT. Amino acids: CASSRGGNQPQHF.

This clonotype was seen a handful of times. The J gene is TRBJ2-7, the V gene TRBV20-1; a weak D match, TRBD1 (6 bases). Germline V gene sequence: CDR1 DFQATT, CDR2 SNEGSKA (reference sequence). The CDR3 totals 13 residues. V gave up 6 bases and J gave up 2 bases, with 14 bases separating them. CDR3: CSADTGQAYEQYF. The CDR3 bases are TGCAGTGCCGATACGGGACAAGCCTACGAGCAGTACTTC.

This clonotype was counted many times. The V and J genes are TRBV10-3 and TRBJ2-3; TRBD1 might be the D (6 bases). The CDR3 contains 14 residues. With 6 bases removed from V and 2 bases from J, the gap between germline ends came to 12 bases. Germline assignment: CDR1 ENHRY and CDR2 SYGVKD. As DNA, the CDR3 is TGTGCCATCAGCCGAGGACAGTCCACAGATACGCAGTATTTT. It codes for CAISRGQSTDTQYF.

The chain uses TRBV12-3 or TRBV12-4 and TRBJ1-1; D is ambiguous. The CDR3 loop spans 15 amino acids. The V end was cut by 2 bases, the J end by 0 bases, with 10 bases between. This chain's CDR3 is CASSLRGNMNTEAFF. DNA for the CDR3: TGTGCCAGCAGTTTACGGGGAAACATGAACACTGAAGCTTTCTTT.

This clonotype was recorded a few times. The CDR3 protein is CASSLAGEIGTEAFF. The CDR3 DNA sequence: TGTGCCAGCAGTTTGGCAGGGGAGATTGGGACTGAAGCTTTCTTT. The rearrangement uses TRBV12-3 or TRBV12-4 and TRBJ1-1, with D possibly matching TRBD1 (6 bases). V was clipped by 3 bases and J by 5 bases, with 16 bases between them. The CDR3 loop spans 15 amino acids.

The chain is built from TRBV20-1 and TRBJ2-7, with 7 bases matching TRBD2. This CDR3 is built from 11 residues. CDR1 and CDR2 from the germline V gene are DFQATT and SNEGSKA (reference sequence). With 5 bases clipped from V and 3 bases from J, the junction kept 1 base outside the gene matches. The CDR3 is CSALAGYEQYF. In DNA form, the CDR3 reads TGCAGTGCTTTAGCGGGCTACGAGCAGTACTTC.

The CDR3 loop reads CASSERAGGKDTQYF. The CDR3 region has the DNA TGTGCCAGCAGTGAAAGAGCGGGGGGCAAAGATACGCAGTATTTT. This sequence joins TRBV6-1 and TRBJ2-3; the match to TRBD2 covers 9 bases. Germline V gene data show CDR1 as MNHNS and CDR2 as SASEGT. The trim removed 2 bases at V and 5 bases at J, leaving 5 bases unmatched. The CDR3 sequence is 15 residues long.

The CDR3 is CATSQTGLEDTQYF. The CDR3, as DNA: TGTGCCACCAGCCAAACGGGATTAGAAGATACGCAGTATTTT. V and J are TRBV15 and TRBJ2-3; the D gene is possibly TRBD2 (5 bases). Trimming shortened V by 5 bases and J by 5 bases, and 14 bases separated the two germline ends. The germline V gene has CDR1 LNHNV and CDR2 YYDKDF (reference sequence). This CDR3 is built from 14 residues.

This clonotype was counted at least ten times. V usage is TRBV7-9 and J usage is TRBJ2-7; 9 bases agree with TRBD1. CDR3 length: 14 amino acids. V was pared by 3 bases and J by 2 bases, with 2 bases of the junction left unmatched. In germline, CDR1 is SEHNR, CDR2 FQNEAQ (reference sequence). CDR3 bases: TGTGCCAGCAGCTTTGGGACAGGGCCCTACGAGCAGTACTTC. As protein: CASSFGTGPYEQYF.

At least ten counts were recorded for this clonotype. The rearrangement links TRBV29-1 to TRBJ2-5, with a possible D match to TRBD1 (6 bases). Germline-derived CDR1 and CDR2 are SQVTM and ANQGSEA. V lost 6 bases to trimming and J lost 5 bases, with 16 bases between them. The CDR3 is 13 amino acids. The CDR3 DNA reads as TGCAGCGTCGATTCAGGGGATGGGGAGACCCAGTACTTC. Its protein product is CSVDSGDGETQYF.

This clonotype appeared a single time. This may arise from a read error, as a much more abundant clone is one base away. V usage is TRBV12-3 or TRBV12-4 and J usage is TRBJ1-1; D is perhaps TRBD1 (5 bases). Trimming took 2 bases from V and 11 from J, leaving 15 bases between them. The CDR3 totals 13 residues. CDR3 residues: CASSLKGSSGAFF. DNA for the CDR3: TGTGCCAGCAGTTTAAAGGGGTCATCGGGGGCTTTCTTT.

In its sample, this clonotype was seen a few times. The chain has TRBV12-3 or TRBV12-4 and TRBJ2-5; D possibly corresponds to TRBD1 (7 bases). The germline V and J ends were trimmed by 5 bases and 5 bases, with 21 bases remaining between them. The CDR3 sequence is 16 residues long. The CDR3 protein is CASSPSRPGGRETQYF. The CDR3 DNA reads TGTGCCAGCAGTCCCTCCAGGCCAGGGGGGCGTGAGACCCAGTACTTC.

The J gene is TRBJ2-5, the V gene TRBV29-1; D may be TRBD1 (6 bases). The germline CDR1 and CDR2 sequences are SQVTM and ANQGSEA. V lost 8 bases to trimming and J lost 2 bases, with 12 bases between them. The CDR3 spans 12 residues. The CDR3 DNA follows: TGCAGCTGGGGGCAGGGACAAGAGACCCAGTACTTC. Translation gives CSWGQGQETQYF.

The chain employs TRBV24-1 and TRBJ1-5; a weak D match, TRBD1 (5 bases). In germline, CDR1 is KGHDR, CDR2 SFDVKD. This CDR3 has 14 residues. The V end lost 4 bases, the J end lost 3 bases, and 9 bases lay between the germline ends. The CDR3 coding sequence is TGTGCCACCAGTGACCCGGGGGTCAATCAGCCCCAGCATTTT. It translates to CATSDPGVNQPQHF.

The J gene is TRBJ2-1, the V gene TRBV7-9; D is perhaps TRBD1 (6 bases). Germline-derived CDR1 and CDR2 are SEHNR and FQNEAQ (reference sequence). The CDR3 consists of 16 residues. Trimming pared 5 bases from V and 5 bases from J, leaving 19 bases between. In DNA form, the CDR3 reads TGTGCCAGCAGCGCCAATGCAGGGGACGGTCACAATGAGCAGTTCTTC. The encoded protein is CASSANAGDGHNEQFF.

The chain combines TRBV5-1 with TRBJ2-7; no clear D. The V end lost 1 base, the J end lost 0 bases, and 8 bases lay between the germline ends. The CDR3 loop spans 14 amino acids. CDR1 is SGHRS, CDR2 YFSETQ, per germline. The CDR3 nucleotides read TGCGCCAGCAGCTTGACAGCGATCTCCTACGAGCAGTACTTC. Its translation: CASSLTAISYEQYF. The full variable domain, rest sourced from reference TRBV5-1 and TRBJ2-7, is KAGVTQTPRYLIKTRGQQVTLSCSPISGHRSVSWYQQTPGQGLQFLFEYFSETQRNKGNFPGRFSGRQFSNSRSEMNVSTLELGDSALYLCASSLTAISYEQYFGPGTRLTVT.

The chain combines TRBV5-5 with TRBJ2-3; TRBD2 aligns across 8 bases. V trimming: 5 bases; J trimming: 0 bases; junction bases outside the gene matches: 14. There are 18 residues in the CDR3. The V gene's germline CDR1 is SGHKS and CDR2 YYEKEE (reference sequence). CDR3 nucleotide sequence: TGTGCCAGCAGGATGGGACTAGGGGCATTCTCTAGCACAGATACGCAGTATTTT. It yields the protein CASRMGLGAFSSTDTQYF.

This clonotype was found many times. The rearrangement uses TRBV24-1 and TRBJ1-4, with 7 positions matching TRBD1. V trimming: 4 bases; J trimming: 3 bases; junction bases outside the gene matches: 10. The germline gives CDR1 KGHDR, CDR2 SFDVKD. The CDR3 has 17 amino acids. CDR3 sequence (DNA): TGTGCCACCAGTGACCGGACAGGTTTTGTCCCTAATGAAAAACTGTTTTTT. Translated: CATSDRTGFVPNEKLFF.